The next 25 T cell receptor beta chains were all read from a single sample in a study of early T cells in non-severe SARS-CoV-2 infection. TCRdb reanalysed the 5' RACE reads using MiXCR and keeps one entry per CDR3 protein. The sample includes about 70,000 distinct CDR3 sequences, less than 12% seen only once; the top ten take 15%. The source was whole blood, collected at baseline. Source of these receptors: an adult who was a healthcare worker with PCR-confirmed SARS-CoV-2 infection or an uninfected control (not recorded which).

The chain links TRBV9 to TRBJ2-3; D gene unclear. V was shortened by 0 bases and J by 0 bases, with 11 bases between the two germline ends. The germline gives CDR1 SGDLS, CDR2 YYNGEE. This CDR3 comprises 16 residues. The chain's CDR3 is CASSVALATSTDTQYF. The DNA of the CDR3 is TGTGCCAGCAGCGTAGCTTTGGCGACTAGCACAGATACGCAGTATTTT. Complete variable domain (other parts from reference TRBV9 and TRBJ2-3): DSGVTQTPKHLITATGQRVTLRCSPRSGDLSVYWYQQSLDQGLQFLIQYYNGEERAKGNILERFSAQQFPDLHSELNLSSLELGDSALYFCASSVALATSTDTQYFGPGTRLTVL.

The J gene is TRBJ2-1, the V gene TRBV7-9, with 10 nucleotides matching TRBD2. Germline V lookup: CDR1 SEHNR, CDR2 FQNEAQ (reference sequence). The junction had 5 bases not matched to a gene; V was cut back by 5 bases and J by 4 bases. The CDR3 totals 15 residues. The CDR3 DNA sequence: TGTGCCAGCAGCAAAACTAGCGGGATATACAATGAGCAGTTCTTC. Translation gives CASSKTSGIYNEQFF.

This clonotype has at least ten counts. The V gene is TRBV12-3 or TRBV12-4, the J gene TRBJ2-1; D may match TRBD1 or TRBD2 (5 bases each). With 7 bases removed from V and 3 bases from J, the gap between germline ends came to 16 bases. This CDR3 has 15 amino acids. The CDR3 region is CASTQRDGHYNEQFF. In DNA form, the CDR3 reads TGTGCCAGCACCCAACGGGACGGACACTACAATGAGCAGTTCTTC.

This clonotype was picked up a small number of times. The chain employs TRBV7-3 and TRBJ2-1; TRBD1 or TRBD2 may be the D gene (6 bases each). This CDR3 has 16 amino acids. The V and J ends lost 5 bases and 9 bases respectively, with 23 bases between them. Germline V gene sequence: CDR1 SGHTA, CDR2 FQGTGA. As DNA, the CDR3 is TGTGCCAGCAGCCTCACTGGCAGGGGAGGTAGGCCTGAGCAGTTCTTC. This encodes CASSLTGRGGRPEQFF.

The chain combines TRBV29-1 with TRBJ2-7, with TRBD2 matching 8 bases. Germline CDR1 and CDR2: SQVTM and ANQGSEA. The V gene end was trimmed by 7 bases and the J gene end by 2 bases; junction bases not matched to a gene: 10. This CDR3 spans 14 amino acids. In DNA form, the CDR3 reads TGCAGCGCCGCGGGCCTAGCGGGTACCTACGAGCAGTACTTC. This sequence encodes CSAAGLAGTYEQYF.

The chain uses TRBV9 and TRBJ2-3; 8 bases line up with TRBD2. Trimming removed 3 bases from V and 3 bases from J; junction bases left unmatched: 6. The CDR3 is 15 residues long. Germline CDR1 is SGDLS and CDR2 is YYNGEE. CDR3 sequence reads: CASSAPGRATDTQYF. CDR3 sequence (DNA): TGTGCCAGCAGCGCCCCCGGGAGGGCAACAGATACGCAGTATTTT.

The chain employs TRBV27 and TRBJ2-7; D possibly matches TRBD1 or TRBD2 (5 bases each). The V end was cut by 1 base, the J end by 1 base, with 8 bases between. This CDR3 has 14 amino acids. Germline V gives CDR1 MNHEY, CDR2 SMNVEV (reference sequence). The CDR3 here is CASSLFGGSYEQYF. For the CDR3, the DNA is TGTGCCAGCAGTTTATTTGGGGGTTCCTACGAGCAGTACTTC.

This clonotype has a count of ten or more. The CDR3 reads CASSWGASTSRFF. CDR3 nucleotides: TGTGCCAGCAGCTGGGGGGCCTCAACTTCGAGGTTTTTT. The rearrangement joins TRBV13 to TRBJ1-4; perhaps TRBD1 as D (6 bases). The germline V gene encodes CDR1 PRHDT and CDR2 FYEKMQ (reference sequence). The CDR3 runs 13 residues. V was clipped by 4 bases and J by 16 bases, with 19 bases between them.

In the case of this clonotype: A read error is possible here, since a much larger clone lies one base away. The chain couples TRBV7-7 to TRBJ2-3; 7 positions agree with TRBD2. The CDR3 spans 15 residues. From germline, CDR1 is SSHAT and CDR2 FNYEAQ (reference sequence). The CDR3 nucleotides are TGTGCTGGCAGCTTAGGTACTAGCGGCACAGATACGCAGTATTTT. This translates into CAGSLGTSGTDTQYF.

This clonotype was seen a few times. J is TRBJ2-2 and V is TRBV5-1, with 12 bases matching TRBD2. The J segment lost 2 bases and the V segment lost 5 bases, leaving 4 bases of the junction unmatched. Looked up from germline, CDR1 is SGHRS and CDR2 is YFSETQ. CDR3 length equals 16 residues. This chain's CDR3 is CASSRTSGINTGELFF. DNA for the CDR3: TGCGCCAGCAGTCGGACTAGCGGGATTAACACCGGGGAGCTGTTTTTT.

This clonotype was seen more than once but under ten times. The V gene is TRBV3-1, the J gene TRBJ2-5; no clear D. Trimming pared 5 bases from V and 3 bases from J, leaving 16 bases between. CDR3 size: 15 residues. Per the germline V gene, CDR1 is LGHDT and CDR2 is YNNKEL (reference sequence). The CDR3 region is CASSTRTGKKETQYF. CDR3 DNA sequence: TGTGCCAGCAGCACCCGGACGGGCAAGAAAGAGACCCAGTACTTC.

This chain uses TRBV28 with TRBJ1-2; the match to TRBD1 covers 10 bases. The germline CDR1 and CDR2 sequences are MDHEN and SYDVKM. V gave up 6 bases and J gave up 8 bases; unmatched junction bases: 12. The CDR3 runs to 15 residues. The CDR3 sequence is CASRKQGQGTRGYTF. CDR3 nucleotides: TGTGCCAGCAGGAAACAGGGACAGGGGACAAGGGGCTACACCTTC.

The rearrangement joins TRBV5-1 to TRBJ2-7; D not certain. Looked up from germline, CDR1 is SGHRS and CDR2 is YFSETQ. The V gene lost 1 base and the J gene lost 6 bases, with 11 bases spanning the gap. CDR3 length: 13 amino acids. Here the CDR3 reads CASSLQATREQYF. The CDR3 DNA follows: TGCGCCAGCAGCTTGCAGGCCACTCGCGAGCAGTACTTC.

The rearrangement uses TRBV20-1 and TRBJ1-5; no definite D call. This CDR3 has 13 residues. From germline, CDR1 is DFQATT and CDR2 SNEGSKA (reference sequence). V was cut by 1 base and J by 4 bases, with 8 bases left in between. CDR3 nucleotide sequence: TGCAGTGCTAGAGGGGCAGCAAATCAGCCCCAGCATTTT. This translates into CSARGAANQPQHF.

At least ten counts were recorded for this clonotype. The chain has TRBV6-2 or TRBV6-3 and TRBJ1-5; 8 bases align to TRBD1. The V and J ends lost 6 bases and 1 base, in that order; junction bases with no gene match: 5. CDR1 and CDR2 from the germline V gene are MNHEY and SVGEGT. The CDR3 spans 15 residues. The CDR3 nucleotides are TGTGCCAGCAGCATGACAGGGGTGAGCAATCAGCCCCAGCATTTT. It codes for CASSMTGVSNQPQHF.

This clonotype turned up a few times. CDR3 in DNA: TGTGCCAGCAGTTTTGGGAGGAACACTGAAGCTTTCTTT. Encoded protein: CASSFGRNTEAFF. This chain joins TRBV12-3 or TRBV12-4 and TRBJ1-1, with D uncertain. This CDR3 is 13 amino acids long. Between the trimmed V and J ends, which lost 3 bases and 1 base, there was a span of 6 bases.

The sample holds many counts of this clonotype. The chain recombines TRBV4-2 with TRBJ2-3; D is tentatively TRBD1 or TRBD2 (5 bases each). This CDR3 is built from 20 residues. Germline CDR1 and CDR2: LGHNA and YNFKEQ. V was shortened by 2 bases and J by 2 bases, with 26 bases between the two germline ends. CDR3 sequence: CASSQTPGRPRTSLTDTQYF. The CDR3 DNA sequence: TGTGCCAGCAGCCAAACGCCGGGACGACCTAGGACCAGTCTCACAGATACGCAGTATTTT.

This clonotype was counted many times. The chain is built from TRBV7-8 and TRBJ2-7, with 8 bases matching TRBD1. V shed 0 bases, J shed 2 bases, and the junction held 3 bases outside the gene matches. Germline V gene sequence: CDR1 SGHVS, CDR2 FQNEAQ. This CDR3 has 15 residues. CDR3 nucleotide sequence: TGTGCCAGCAGCTTAGCGGGACAGGCGACCTACGAGCAGTACTTC. Translating gives CASSLAGQATYEQYF.

This clonotype was picked up many times. The rearrangement links TRBV6-5 to TRBJ2-2, with D uncertain. Deletions cut 6 bases from V and 1 base from J, with 18 bases between. The CDR3 length is 17 residues. Germline V gene sequence: CDR1 MNHEY, CDR2 SVGAGI. The CDR3 region is CASSRPVLSLNTGELFF. DNA for the CDR3: TGTGCCAGCAGCCGTCCGGTCCTCTCTCTGAACACCGGGGAGCTGTTTTTT.

This clonotype was found a few times. The chain links TRBV7-9 to TRBJ2-3; no definite D call. The V gene's germline CDR1 is SEHNR and CDR2 FQNEAQ (reference sequence). V was pared by 4 bases and J by 6 bases, with 5 bases between. CDR3 size: 11 residues. The CDR3 loop is CASSSPDTQYF. In nucleotides, the CDR3 is TGTGCCAGCAGCTCCCCCGATACGCAGTATTTT.

This clonotype came up many times. The V and J genes are TRBV2 and TRBJ2-1; TRBD2 aligns across 10 bases. Germline V gene lookup returns CDR1 SNHLY and CDR2 FYNNEI. Germline trimming cut 6 bases from V and 4 bases from J; bases unmatched to any gene: 9. The CDR3 is 16 amino acids. The CDR3 loop is CASRRTGTSVYNEQFF. The CDR3 DNA reads as TGTGCCAGCAGACGTACCGGGACTAGCGTTTACAATGAGCAGTTCTTC.

The gene calls are TRBV6-5 and TRBJ1-1; D call uncertain. The CDR3 is 14 residues long. The germline gives CDR1 MNHEY, CDR2 SVGAGI. Trimming took 0 bases from V and 5 from J, leaving 10 bases between them. The CDR3 nucleotides read TGTGCCAGCAGTTACTCGAGGCGGGCGACTGAAGCTTTCTTT. This sequence encodes CASSYSRRATEAFF.

The chain has TRBV4-1 and TRBJ2-5; 14 positions match TRBD2. Losses at the gene ends were 0 bases for V and 4 bases for J; bases not matched to a gene: 1. The CDR3 is 16 amino acids. Per the germline V gene, CDR1 is MGHRA and CDR2 is YSYEKL. The CDR3 bases are TGCGCCAGCAGCCAAGAGGGACTAGCGGGAGTAGAGACCCAGTACTTC. Translation: CASSQEGLAGVETQYF.

This chain links TRBV7-3 with TRBJ2-2, with D possibly being TRBD1 (6 bases). V lost 4 bases to trimming and J lost 4 bases, with 16 bases between them. CDR1 and CDR2 from the germline V gene are SGHTA and FQGTGA. This CDR3 is 16 amino acids long. The CDR3 region has the DNA TGTGCCAGCAGCTCCGCACCGGGACAAAGCACCGGGGAGCTGTTTTTT. This sequence encodes CASSSAPGQSTGELFF.

DNA for the CDR3: TGTGCCAGCAGCTTAGGACAGTCGGAGACCCAGTACTTC. The encoded protein is CASSLGQSETQYF. This chain connects TRBV11-2 to TRBJ2-5; a possible D gene is TRBD1 (5 bases). This CDR3 region has 13 residues. In germline, CDR1 is SGHAT, CDR2 FQNNGV. Trimming left V 1 base short and J 5 bases short, with 8 bases between.